Listed below are T cell receptor beta chains from one sample, sequenced in a study of cytomegalovirus exposure and HLA in healthy donors. The method was immunoSEQ multiplex PCR; TCRdb's version includes in-frame clones alone and lacks a portion of them. Here the sample spans fewer than 120,000 clones, more than 65% being singletons. The source material was PBMCs. Receptor source: a man under 40 in good health and CMV-seropositive. The CDR3 runs from the conserved cysteine through the conserved F or W. The D gene is left open where the match is weak. Size is omitted from some rows. Given values are once, few, many or a class for expanded clones.

cdr3_nt: TGTGCCAGCAGCTTAGCGCTCTCCCCCGCGACGCAGTATTTT
cdr3_aa: CASSLALSPATQYF
d_call: NA
j_call: TRBJ2-3
v_call: TRBV7-9
clone_size: NA

cdr3_nt: TGTGCCAGTAGTATAGATCTTTGGGGACAGGGGAGGAAAGGATACGAGCAGTACTTC
cdr3_aa: CASSIDLWGQGRKGYEQYF
d_call: TRBD1
j_call: TRBJ2-7
v_call: TRBV19
clone_size: NA

cdr3_nt: TGTGCCAGCCCCCTGAGGGGGACAAACTCTAACCCGAACACTGAAGCTTTCTTT
cdr3_aa: CASPLRGTNSNPNTEAFF
d_call: NA
j_call: TRBJ1-1
v_call: TRBV4-2
clone_size: NA

cdr3_nt: TGTGCCAGCAGCGCCGGCGGGCATCTGTTTTTT
cdr3_aa: CASSAGGHLFF
d_call: NA
j_call: TRBJ1-4
v_call: TRBV9
clone_size: NA

cdr3_nt: TGTGCCAGCAGCTTCGGACAGGCTCCTGGGGATAATTCACCCCTCCACTTT
cdr3_aa: CASSFGQAPGDNSPLHF
d_call: TRBD1
j_call: TRBJ1-6
v_call: TRBV11-2
clone_size: NA

cdr3_nt: TGTGCCAGCAGCCCTCGACAGGGGTACAATGAGCAGTTCTTC
cdr3_aa: CASSPRQGYNEQFF
d_call: TRBD1
j_call: TRBJ2-1
v_call: TRBV7-9
clone_size: NA

cdr3_nt: TGCGCCAGCAGTCCTAATTACGGGTTTTCTATCCACTTT
cdr3_aa: CASSPNYGFSIHF
d_call: NA
j_call: TRBJ1-6
v_call: TRBV5-1
clone_size: NA

cdr3_nt: TGTGCCAGCAGCTTGTCCGGGAGTGAGTCTCAGCCCCAGCATTTT
cdr3_aa: CASSLSGSESQPQHF
d_call: NA
j_call: TRBJ1-5
v_call: TRBV5-5
clone_size: NA

cdr3_nt: TGCAGTGCTAGAGAAGGGAGTGGCTACACCTTC
cdr3_aa: CSAREGSGYTF
d_call: NA
j_call: TRBJ1-2
v_call: TRBV20-1
clone_size: NA

cdr3_nt: TGCGCCAGCAGCCACCCCGGGTTAGCGGGGGGGTCCGACCGAGATACGCAGTATTTT
cdr3_aa: CASSHPGLAGGSDRDTQYF
d_call: TRBD2
j_call: TRBJ2-3
v_call: TRBV4-1
clone_size: NA

cdr3_nt: TGTGCCAGCAGCTTCCAAGGACTAGCGGGGGGCGGGATCCCAGAGACCCAGTACTTC
cdr3_aa: CASSFQGLAGGGIPETQYF
d_call: TRBD2
j_call: TRBJ2-5
v_call: TRBV11-2
clone_size: NA

cdr3_nt: TGTGCCAGCAGTGGGGTAGCGGGGGGGCCTGATACGCAGTATTTT
cdr3_aa: CASSGVAGGPDTQYF
d_call: TRBD2
j_call: TRBJ2-3
v_call: TRBV2
clone_size: NA

cdr3_nt: TGCGCCAGCAGCTTGGCGGGGGGGCCTAGTGAAAAACTGTTTTTT
cdr3_aa: CASSLAGGPSEKLFF
d_call: NA
j_call: TRBJ1-4
v_call: TRBV5-1
clone_size: NA

cdr3_nt: TGTGCCAGCCCAGTGGTTTCTGGGGCCAACGTCCTGACTTTC
cdr3_aa: CASPVVSGANVLTF
d_call: NA
j_call: TRBJ2-6
v_call: TRBV6-1
clone_size: NA

cdr3_nt: TGTGCCAGCAGCTTGGGGGGACAGGGTGCCTACGAGCAGTACTTC
cdr3_aa: CASSLGGQGAYEQYF
d_call: TRBD1
j_call: TRBJ2-7
v_call: TRBV5-6
clone_size: NA

cdr3_nt: TGTGCCAGCAGCCACGCTAGCGGGGGGGAATACGAGCAGTACTTC
cdr3_aa: CASSHASGGEYEQYF
d_call: TRBD2
j_call: TRBJ2-7
v_call: TRBV4-2
clone_size: NA

cdr3_nt: TGTGCCAGTACCATGACCCAGGGGCATCGCACTGAAGCTTTCTTT
cdr3_aa: CASTMTQGHRTEAFF
d_call: NA
j_call: TRBJ1-1
v_call: TRBV19
clone_size: NA

cdr3_nt: TGTGCCAGCAGATCAAGGACAGGTTACACTGAAGCTTTCTTT
cdr3_aa: CASRSRTGYTEAFF
d_call: TRBD1
j_call: TRBJ1-1
v_call: TRBV6-5
clone_size: few

cdr3_nt: TGCGCCAGCAGCTTGCGGGCGGGGACCCAATACGAGCAGTACTTC
cdr3_aa: CASSLRAGTQYEQYF
d_call: NA
j_call: TRBJ2-7
v_call: TRBV5-1
clone_size: NA

cdr3_nt: TGCGCCAGCAGCTTGAGGTCAGGTCTAGCGCGAGAAGAGCAGTACTTC
cdr3_aa: CASSLRSGLAREEQYF
d_call: NA
j_call: TRBJ2-7
v_call: TRBV5-1
clone_size: NA

cdr3_nt: TGTGCCAGCAGCCGGTTAGATACGCAGTATTTT
cdr3_aa: CASSRLDTQYF
d_call: NA
j_call: TRBJ2-3
v_call: TRBV13
clone_size: NA

cdr3_nt: TGCAGCGGCCCCACCTTCGGGACAGGGGAACCAGATACGCAGTATTTT
cdr3_aa: CSGPTFGTGEPDTQYF
d_call: TRBD1
j_call: TRBJ2-3
v_call: TRBV29-1
clone_size: NA

cdr3_nt: TGTGCCAGCAGCTTAGGACAGGAGGATGAGCAGTTCTTC
cdr3_aa: CASSLGQEDEQFF
d_call: NA
j_call: TRBJ2-1
v_call: TRBV11-3
clone_size: NA

cdr3_nt: TGTGCCAGTAGCCCTGGGGCACATGGCTACACCTTC
cdr3_aa: CASSPGAHGYTF
d_call: NA
j_call: TRBJ1-2
v_call: TRBV19
clone_size: NA

cdr3_nt: TGTGCCAGCAGCTCGGACAGGAGCTCCTACGAGCAGTACTTC
cdr3_aa: CASSSDRSSYEQYF
d_call: TRBD1
j_call: TRBJ2-7
v_call: TRBV7-9
clone_size: once

cdr3_nt: TGTGCCAGCAGTGAGTCTTCAGGGATAGCTTTCTTT
cdr3_aa: CASSESSGIAFF
d_call: NA
j_call: TRBJ1-1
v_call: TRBV2
clone_size: few

cdr3_nt: TGTGCCAGCAGCTTGCGTAGGACAGCGAACACCGGGGAGCTGTTTTTT
cdr3_aa: CASSLRRTANTGELFF
d_call: NA
j_call: TRBJ2-2
v_call: TRBV5-5
clone_size: NA

cdr3_nt: TGTGCCAGCAGTCCGACTAGCGGGGGGGACACAGATACGCAGTATTTT
cdr3_aa: CASSPTSGGDTDTQYF
d_call: TRBD2
j_call: TRBJ2-3
v_call: TRBV27
clone_size: NA

cdr3_nt: TGTGCCAGCCGAGCTGCGACAGGCGACTACGAGCAGTACTTC
cdr3_aa: CASRAATGDYEQYF
d_call: NA
j_call: TRBJ2-7
v_call: TRBV6-6
clone_size: NA

cdr3_nt: TGCGCCAGCAGCTTGGAGACAGTATTCGATGAGCAGTTCTTC
cdr3_aa: CASSLETVFDEQFF
d_call: NA
j_call: TRBJ2-1
v_call: TRBV5-1
clone_size: few

cdr3_nt: TGTGCCAGCAGTTTGTCAGGAGGAGATGAGCAGTTCTTC
cdr3_aa: CASSLSGGDEQFF
d_call: NA
j_call: TRBJ2-1
v_call: TRBV27
clone_size: few

cdr3_nt: TGTGCCAGCAGCGTAAGAGGCTATGAGCAGTTCTTC
cdr3_aa: CASSVRGYEQFF
d_call: NA
j_call: TRBJ2-1
v_call: TRBV9
clone_size: NA

cdr3_nt: TGTGCCAGTAGTATGACAGTGAATTCACCCCTCCACTTT
cdr3_aa: CASSMTVNSPLHF
d_call: NA
j_call: TRBJ1-6
v_call: TRBV19
clone_size: NA

cdr3_nt: TGTGCCAGTAGTATTTCAGGGGGCGGTCAAGAGACCCAGTACTTC
cdr3_aa: CASSISGGGQETQYF
d_call: TRBD1
j_call: TRBJ2-5
v_call: TRBV19
clone_size: NA

cdr3_nt: TGTGCCATCAGTGAGTTGGGGGCAGGTGCTGGAAACACCATATATTTT
cdr3_aa: CAISELGAGAGNTIYF
d_call: NA
j_call: TRBJ1-3
v_call: TRBV10-3
clone_size: NA

cdr3_nt: TGTGCCAGTAGTTCCGGGACAGGGGGAAATCAGCCCCAGCATTTT
cdr3_aa: CASSSGTGGNQPQHF
d_call: TRBD1
j_call: TRBJ1-5
v_call: TRBV19
clone_size: NA

cdr3_nt: TGTGCCAGCAGCTTGGAGGACAGGCTTAATGAAAAACTGTTTTTT
cdr3_aa: CASSLEDRLNEKLFF
d_call: TRBD1
j_call: TRBJ1-4
v_call: TRBV13
clone_size: NA